These 26 T cell receptor beta chains originate from one sample sequenced in a study of T cell responses to AZD1222 COVID-19 vaccine. TCRdb keeps only in-frame clones here, not all; method: immunoSEQ multiplex PCR. The sample consists of more than 65,000 clones, around 73% of them appearing once. The input for sequencing was peripheral blood, taken on day 0 of AZD1222 vaccination. These receptor sequences come from an adult in good health.

The chain employs TRBV30 and TRBJ1-1, with a weak D call TRBD1 (5 bases). This CDR3 comprises 13 residues. V lost 4 bases to trimming and J lost 3 bases, with 12 bases between them. Germline V gene sequence: CDR1 GTSNPN, CDR2 SVGIG (reference sequence). The CDR3 DNA is TGTGCCTGGACCTCAGAGGGGCACACTGAAGCTTTCTTT. Amino acid sequence: CAWTSEGHTEAFF.

This clone was seen a single time. The rearrangement links TRBV2 to TRBJ2-2; D unresolved. The CDR3 is made up of 13 amino acids. Germline values: CDR1 SNHLY, CDR2 FYNNEI. The ends were cut back, 7 bases at V and 8 bases at J, with 14 bases in the middle. The CDR3 here is CASTVESKGELFF. CDR3 DNA: TGTGCCAGCACGGTGGAGTCTAAAGGGGAGCTGTTTTTT.

The chain is built from TRBV14 and TRBJ2-6; the D is unclear. The V gene lost 8 bases and the J gene lost 4 bases, with 9 bases spanning the gap. This CDR3 spans 13 amino acids. The germline V gene has CDR1 SGHDN and CDR2 FVKESK. CDR3 DNA: TGTGCCAGCGGGGTAACGGGGGCCAACGTCCTGACTTTC. As protein: CASGVTGANVLTF.

The rearrangement links TRBV5-1 to TRBJ2-3; TRBD2 matches at 7 bases. The CDR3 totals 15 residues. Germline V gene lookup returns CDR1 SGHRS and CDR2 YFSETQ. The trim removed 0 bases at V and 5 bases at J, leaving 6 bases unmatched. Here the CDR3 DNA reads TGCGCCAGCAGCTTGGTTGGTGCGGGAGTAGATACGCAGTATTTT. Translated: CASSLVGAGVDTQYF.

The CDR3 protein is CASSLLRGTEAFF. The CDR3 DNA reads TGTGCCAGCAGTCTGCTCCGGGGAACTGAAGCTTTCTTT. V is TRBV27 and J is TRBJ1-1; unclear D gene. V gave up 5 bases and J gave up 5 bases, with 12 bases separating them. The CDR3 length is 13 residues. The germline CDR1 and CDR2 sequences are MNHEY and SMNVEV (reference sequence).

This clone was observed a single time. This chain links TRBV27 with TRBJ2-2; tentatively, D is TRBD2 (6 bases). Trimming stripped 0 bases from V and 1 base from J, with 6 bases between. The CDR3 is made up of 15 amino acids. Germline values: CDR1 MNHEY, CDR2 SMNVEV (reference sequence). CDR3 nucleotide sequence: TGTGCCAGCAGTTTATCCGGGGGGAACACCGGGGAGCTGTTTTTT. Protein sequence: CASSLSGGNTGELFF.

The chain has TRBV7-2 and TRBJ2-7; maybe TRBD2 (5 bases). Trimming took off 0 bases at V and 2 bases at J, with 11 bases between the two ends. Germline-derived CDR1 and CDR2 are SGHTA and FQGNSA. The CDR3 has 15 amino acids. The CDR3 bases are TGTGCCAGCAGCTTAGCGAATAGCGTGACCTACGAGCAGTACTTC. Its protein is CASSLANSVTYEQYF.

There are a few counts of this clone. The CDR3 nucleotides are TGTGCCAGCAGTTTAGCTAACACAGATACGCAGTATTTT. It yields the protein CASSLANTDTQYF. J is TRBJ2-3 and V is TRBV12-3 or TRBV12-4; D is uncertain. This CDR3 is built from 13 residues. V lost 0 bases and J 2 bases, leaving 3 bases between the germline ends.

The DNA of the CDR3 is TGTGCCTGGAGCGGTGACGGGACTAGCGGGAGTGATACGCAGTATTTT. This encodes CAWSGDGTSGSDTQYF. The chain has TRBV30 and TRBJ2-3; the match to TRBD2 covers 14 bases. The V and J ends lost 3 bases and 6 bases, in that order; junction bases with no gene match: 8. Germline values: CDR1 GTSNPN, CDR2 SVGIG (reference sequence). The CDR3 covers 16 residues.

The rearrangement uses TRBV6-5 and TRBJ2-2, with 8 positions matching TRBD1. Germline V gene lookup returns CDR1 MNHEY and CDR2 SVGAGI. This CDR3 is built from 14 residues. J lost 5 bases, V lost 5 bases, and 4 bases had no gene match. The CDR3 DNA is TGTGCCAGCAGTCCGGACAGGGTAACCGGGGAGCTGTTTTTT. It translates to CASSPDRVTGELFF.

This rearrangement joins TRBV2 to TRBJ1-1; D unclear. CDR1 and CDR2 (germline): SNHLY, FYNNEI. The CDR3 spans 13 residues. Trimming cost V 4 bases and J 1 base, with 7 bases left between them. The CDR3 here is CASSAEGNTEAFF. The CDR3, as DNA: TGTGCCAGCAGTGCTGAGGGGAACACTGAAGCTTTCTTT.

This chain connects TRBV7-2 to TRBJ1-4, with 9 bases fitting TRBD1. This CDR3 region has 14 residues. The J segment lost 4 bases and the V segment lost 3 bases, leaving 0 bases of the junction unmatched. The germline V gene has CDR1 SGHTA and CDR2 FQGNSA. The CDR3 region is CASSLGQGNEKLFF. The DNA for the CDR3 is TGTGCCAGCAGCTTGGGACAGGGTAATGAAAAACTGTTTTTT.

This chain uses TRBV5-5 with TRBJ2-1; 7 bases fit TRBD1. The germline CDR1 and CDR2 sequences are SGHKS and YYEKEE (reference sequence). This CDR3 spans 16 amino acids. V shed 4 bases, J shed 2 bases, and the junction held 9 bases outside the gene matches. The CDR3 nucleotides read TGTGCCAGCAGCCAGGGACAGCTTTCTACCTACAATGAGCAGTTCTTC. Its protein product is CASSQGQLSTYNEQFF.

This clone was found a few times. The chain couples TRBV7-9 to TRBJ1-2, with 7 bases that match TRBD1. The CDR3 runs to 15 residues. The germline CDR1 and CDR2 sequences are SEHNR and FQNEAQ (reference sequence). Trimming at V came to 5 bases and at J to 6 bases, leaving 12 bases not matched to a gene. The CDR3 reads CASSLGQAYGDGYTF. In DNA form, the CDR3 reads TGTGCCAGCAGCCTAGGACAGGCCTATGGCGATGGCTACACCTTC.

CDR3 coding DNA: TGTGCCAGCTCACCACGGGCCAGGGAGGACGAGCAGTACTTC. Translation gives CASSPRAREDEQYF. This chain joins TRBV18 and TRBJ2-7; tentative D call: TRBD2 (6 bases). The length of the CDR3 is 14 residues. Trimming left V 1 base short and J 5 bases short, with 12 bases between. Per the germline V gene, CDR1 is KGHSH and CDR2 is LQKENI.

The sample holds a few counts of this clone. The V and J genes are TRBV21-1 and TRBJ2-2; TRBD2, the table's D call, was not compared with the DNA. TRBV21-1 is a pseudogene segment. The CDR3 covers 15 residues. The CDR3 loop is CASSAGLEEAGELFF. The CDR3 region has the DNA TGTGCCAGCAGCGCCGGACTAGAGGAGGCCGGGGAGCTGTTTTTT.

In DNA, the CDR3 is TGTGCCAGCAGTGAATTGGGTGAGCAGTTCTTC. Its translation is CASSELGEQFF. This chain joins TRBV6-1 and TRBJ2-1; D unclear. CDR1 is MNHNS, CDR2 SASEGT, per germline. V gave up 2 bases and J gave up 9 bases, with 5 bases separating them. The CDR3 loop spans 11 amino acids.

The chain is built from TRBV11-3 and TRBJ2-2, with a possible D match to TRBD2 (5 bases). The CDR3 totals 18 residues. Trimming shortened V by 1 base and J by 0 bases, and 15 bases separated the two germline ends. The germline V gene has CDR1 SGHNT and CDR2 YENEEA. The CDR3 spells CASSLAGYWGANTGELFF. In DNA, the CDR3 is TGTGCCAGCAGCTTAGCGGGTTACTGGGGAGCGAACACCGGGGAGCTGTTTTTT.

In this sample, this clone turned up once. For the CDR3, the DNA is TGTGCCAGCGGGGGACTAGCGGGAGGGGAGCAGTTCTTC. This encodes CASGGLAGGEQFF. This chain uses TRBV2 with TRBJ2-1, with 16 bases lining up with TRBD2. This CDR3 comprises 13 residues. With V trimmed by 8 bases and J by 10 bases, 2 bases remained unmatched. Germline assignment: CDR1 SNHLY and CDR2 FYNNEI.

The gene calls are TRBV12-3 or TRBV12-4 and TRBJ2-7, with TRBD1 matching over 7 bases. Germline trimming cut 6 bases from V and 6 bases from J; bases unmatched to any gene: 8. CDR3 length: 13 residues. CDR3 loop: CASRLRGQVEQYF. CDR3 bases: TGTGCCAGCAGGCTGAGAGGACAGGTCGAGCAGTACTTC.

The chain employs TRBV19 and TRBJ2-7; a possible D gene is TRBD2 (5 bases). The CDR3 runs 13 residues. V was shortened by 2 bases and J by 4 bases, with 9 bases between the two germline ends. Germline-derived CDR1 and CDR2 are LNHDA and SQIVND (reference sequence). The CDR3 DNA follows: TGTGCCAGTAGTATACTAGGCGGGTACGAGCAGTACTTC. Residues: CASSILGGYEQYF. The full variable domain, completed using reference TRBV19 and TRBJ2-7, is DGGITQSPKYLFRKEGQNVTLSCEQNLNHDAMYWYRQDPGQGLRLIYYSQIVNDFQKGDIAEGYSVSREKKESFPLTVTSAQKNPTAFYLCASSILGGYEQYFGPGTRLTVT.

V is TRBV25-1 and J is TRBJ2-5, with 9 bases matching TRBD2. The length of the CDR3 is 15 residues. Trimming at V came to 5 bases and at J to 5 bases, leaving 9 bases not matched to a gene. Germline V gene data show CDR1 as MGHDK and CDR2 as SYGVNS. Here the CDR3 DNA reads TGTGCCAGCAGTCGCCCTGGCGGGAGGGTGGAGACCCAGTACTTC. This encodes CASSRPGGRVETQYF.

The CDR3 DNA reads TGCAGCGGACAGGTGGATGAGCAGTTCTTC. This codes for CSGQVDEQFF. The gene calls are TRBV29-1 and TRBJ2-1; D may be TRBD1 (6 bases). The CDR3 is 10 residues long. Trimming pared 7 bases from V and 8 bases from J, leaving 9 bases between. The germline V gene encodes CDR1 SQVTM and CDR2 ANQGSEA.

A few counts support this clone. The chain uses TRBV3-1 (or the pseudogene TRBV3-2) and TRBJ2-5; unclear D gene. The CDR3 is made up of 15 amino acids. The V end lost 1 base, the J end lost 4 bases, and 13 bases lay between the germline ends. Germline V CDR1 and CDR2: LGHDT, YNNKEL (reference sequence). CDR3 sequence: CASSQAATRRETQYF. The CDR3, as DNA: TGTGCCAGCAGCCAAGCGGCTACCCGGCGAGAGACCCAGTACTTC.

This chain connects TRBV19 to TRBJ2-5; 12 nucleotides align to TRBD1. The CDR3 runs to 17 residues. J gave up 5 bases and V 5 bases, and 12 bases lay outside the gene matches. In germline, CDR1 is LNHDA, CDR2 SQIVND (reference sequence). The CDR3 DNA is TGTGCCAGTAGTCCCAAGATGGGGACAGGGGGCAGTGAGACCCAGTACTTC. It yields the protein CASSPKMGTGGSETQYF.

This chain joins TRBV6-6 and TRBJ1-2, with a weak D call TRBD1 (5 bases). CDR1 MNHNY and CDR2 SVGAGI come from the germline V gene (reference sequence). V lost 2 bases, J lost 8 bases, and 12 bases lay in between. The CDR3 loop spans 13 amino acids. This chain's CDR3 is CASSYTRDEGYTF. The CDR3 nucleotides read TGTGCCAGCAGTTACACCAGGGATGAAGGCTACACCTTC.